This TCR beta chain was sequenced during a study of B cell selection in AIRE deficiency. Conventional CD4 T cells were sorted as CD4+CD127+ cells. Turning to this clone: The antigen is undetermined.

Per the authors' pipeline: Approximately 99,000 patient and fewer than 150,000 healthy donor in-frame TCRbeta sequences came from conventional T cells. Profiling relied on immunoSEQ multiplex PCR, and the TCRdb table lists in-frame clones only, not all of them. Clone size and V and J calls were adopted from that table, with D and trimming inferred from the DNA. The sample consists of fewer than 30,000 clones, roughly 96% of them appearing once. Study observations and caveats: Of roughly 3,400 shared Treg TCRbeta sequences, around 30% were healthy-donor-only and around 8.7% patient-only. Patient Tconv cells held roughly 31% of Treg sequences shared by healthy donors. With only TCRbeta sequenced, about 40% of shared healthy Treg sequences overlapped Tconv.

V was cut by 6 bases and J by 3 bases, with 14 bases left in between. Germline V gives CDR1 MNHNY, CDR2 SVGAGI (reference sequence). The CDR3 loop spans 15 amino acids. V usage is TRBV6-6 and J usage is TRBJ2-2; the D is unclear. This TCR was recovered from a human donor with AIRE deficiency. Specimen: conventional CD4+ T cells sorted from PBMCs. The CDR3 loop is CASSRPGRDTGELFF. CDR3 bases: TGTGCCAGCAGCAGACCCGGACGGGACACCGGGGAGCTGTTTTTT.